This T cell receptor beta chain is drawn from a study of T cells in localized non-small cell lung cancer. Study results and caveats: Appearances in adjacent lung were noted for a median approximately 52 of the top 100 tumor clones. Among blood samples, higher T cell density accompanied longer overall survival. Highest T cell clonality was seen in uninvolved adjacent lung, surpassing that measured in tumor. Only one tumor region was sequenced, so heterogeneity remains possible.

On this clone itself: Its antigen is unidentified.

The assay was immunoSEQ multiplex PCR, and TCRdb's table has in-frame clones only and misses some. The sample contains some 38,000 clones, more than 80% of which appear only once. The sample was peripheral blood, taken before any cancer treatment. The receptor comes from a female donor aged 60 or older with stage I lung adenocarcinoma.

The CDR3 spells CASSLTGTSPLHF. Here the CDR3 DNA reads TGCGCCAGCAGCTTGACAGGGACGTCACCCCTCCACTTT. The rearrangement links TRBV5-1 to TRBJ1-6; weak D call: TRBD1 (6 bases). This CDR3 spans 13 amino acids. Germline lookup yields CDR1 SGHRS and CDR2 YFSETQ. Trimming shortened V by 1 base and J by 10 bases, and 9 bases separated the two germline ends.